The 6 T cell receptor beta chains below were found in one sample sequenced in a study of T cell responses to AZD1222 COVID-19 vaccine. Profiled with immunoSEQ multiplex PCR; TCRdb holds only in-frame clones, not every one. This sample has approximately 85,000 clones; 80% to 90% occur once, and the top ten carry roughly 7.6%. This specimen was peripheral blood, taken on day 0 of AZD1222 vaccination. The receptors originated from an adult in good health.

The chain links TRBV11-2 to TRBJ1-6; no clear D gene. Trimming stripped 3 bases from V and 8 bases from J, with 11 bases between. CDR1 SGHAT and CDR2 FQNNGV come from the germline V gene. This CDR3 has 14 amino acids. The CDR3 protein is CASSLSGSDSPLHF. In nucleotides, the CDR3 is TGTGCCAGCAGCTTGTCTGGATCGGATTCACCCCTCCACTTT.

V usage is TRBV2 and J usage is TRBJ1-5; 10 positions match TRBD1. The CDR3 has 15 residues. V shed 4 bases and J 7 bases; nucleotides not matched to a gene: 7. CDR1 SNHLY and CDR2 FYNNEI come from the germline V gene. The CDR3: CASSGQGAVMQPQHF. The DNA of the CDR3 is TGTGCCAGCAGTGGACAGGGGGCAGTAATGCAGCCCCAGCATTTT.

This chain connects TRBV28 to TRBJ2-5; the D is unclear. Per germline, CDR1 MDHEN and CDR2 SYDVKM. V lost 3 bases to trimming and J lost 5 bases, with 4 bases between them. The CDR3 spans 11 residues. CDR3 nucleotide sequence: TGTGCCAGCAGTTTGCGGGAGACCCAGTACTTC. This sequence encodes CASSLRETQYF.

The chain uses TRBV6-2 or TRBV6-3 and TRBJ2-7, with 9 nucleotides matching TRBD1. CDR1 and CDR2 (germline): MNHEY, SVGEGT. After removal of 0 bases from V and 12 bases from J, the junction contained 3 bases not matched to a gene. The CDR3 has 12 amino acids. As DNA, the CDR3 is TGTGCCAGCAGTTACTCGACGGGACAGGGGTACTTC. This translates into CASSYSTGQGYF.

This chain links TRBV6-2 or TRBV6-3 with TRBJ1-2, with D unclear. Trimming removed 0 bases at V and 2 bases at J, with 7 bases between. Germline V gene data show CDR1 as MNHEY and CDR2 as SVGEGT. The CDR3 is 14 residues long. The DNA of the CDR3 is TGTGCCAGCAGTTACTCGAAGGGAAACTATGGCTACACCTTC. Translating gives CASSYSKGNYGYTF.

The chain joins TRBV5-8 to TRBJ1-1; TRBD1 aligns across 9 bases. The CDR3 covers 14 residues. Germline V gives CDR1 SGHTS, CDR2 YDEGEE. With 1 base clipped from V and 7 bases from J, the junction kept 5 bases outside the gene matches. DNA of the CDR3: TGTGCCAGCAGCTTGACAGGGGGCGTGGGTGAAGCTTTCTTT. Translated: CASSLTGGVGEAFF.